This T cell receptor beta chain was captured in a study of CD8 T cells in Susac syndrome. Whole-study results and caveats: It was acknowledged in the study that the number of individuals who were included in its TCR sequencing and HLA analysis was relatively small.

This clonotype appeared a few times. Its specificity is unknown. Random hexamers primed reverse transcription of 0.5 to 1 ug RNA. Amplification of TCR beta CDR3 used immunoSEQ multiplex PCR across 54 Vbeta and 13 Jbeta. Via MiXCR, TCRdb re-called the immunoSEQ multiplex PCR reads, giving one row per CDR3 protein. The sample holds roughly 150,000 distinct CDR3 sequences, approximately 90% seen once. CD8+ and CD4+ T cells circulating in blood were sequenced for TCR beta. The CDR3 totals 20 residues. V lost 2 bases and J lost 2, with 26 bases in between. CDR1 and CDR2 from the germline V gene are MNHEY and SVGEGT.

The receptor's source is a human donor in good health. Sequencing used CD4+ T cells from PBMCs. The chain uses TRBV6-2 or TRBV6-3 and TRBJ2-3, with a weak D call TRBD2 (7 bases). In DNA form, the CDR3 reads TGTGCCAGCAGTTACCCCCGTGACCGTGTAAGGGGGGGGCTCACAGATACGCAGTATTTT. It codes for CASSYPRDRVRGGLTDTQYF.